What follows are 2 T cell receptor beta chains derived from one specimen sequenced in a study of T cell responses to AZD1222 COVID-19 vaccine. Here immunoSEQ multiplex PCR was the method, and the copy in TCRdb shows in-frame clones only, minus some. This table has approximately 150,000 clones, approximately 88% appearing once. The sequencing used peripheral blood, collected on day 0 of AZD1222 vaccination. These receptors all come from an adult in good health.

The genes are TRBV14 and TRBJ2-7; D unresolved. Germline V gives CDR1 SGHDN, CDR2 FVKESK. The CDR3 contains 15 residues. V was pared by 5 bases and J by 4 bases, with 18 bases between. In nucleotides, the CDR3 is TGTGCCAGCAGCAGGAGCCCTCTGGGGATTTACGAGCAGTACTTC. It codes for CASSRSPLGIYEQYF.

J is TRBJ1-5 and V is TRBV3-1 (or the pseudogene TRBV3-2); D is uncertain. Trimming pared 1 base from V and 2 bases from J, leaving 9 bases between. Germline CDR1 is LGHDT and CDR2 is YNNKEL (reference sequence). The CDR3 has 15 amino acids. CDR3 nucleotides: TGTGCCAGCAGCCAAGGGGCAGATCGCAATCAGCCCCAGCATTTT. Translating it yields CASSQGADRNQPQHF.